Shown below are 30 T cell receptor beta chains from a single sample sequenced in a study of blood T cell repertoires in COVID-19. Measured with immunoSEQ multiplex PCR; TCRdb has only the in-frame clones, and not every one. The table includes about 230,000 clones, approximately 81% detected once. Sequencing was performed on peripheral blood. These receptors originate from an elderly woman with acute or convalescent COVID-19.

The chain carries TRBV4-2 and TRBJ1-4, with D possibly TRBD1 on 6 matching bases. CDR3 length: 15 residues. The germline V gene has CDR1 LGHNA and CDR2 YNFKEQ. With 0 bases removed from V and 5 bases from J, the gap between germline ends came to 10 bases. CDR3 in DNA: TGTGCCAGCAGCCAAGAGGTTGGACAGAATGAAAAACTGTTTTTT. Its protein product is CASSQEVGQNEKLFF.

This chain connects TRBV5-4 to TRBJ2-3; TRBD2 is a possible D gene (6 bases). From germline, CDR1 is SGHNT and CDR2 YYREEE (reference sequence). The CDR3 length is 16 residues. Trimming cost V 3 bases and J 5 bases, with 19 bases left between them. Written as DNA, the CDR3 is TGTGCCAGCAGCTCTTCTACCGGGAGTATTGGAGATACGCAGTATTTT. Its protein product is CASSSSTGSIGDTQYF.

CDR3 DNA: TGTGCCAGCAGCTTAAATCAGAACACTGAAGCTTTCTTT. The encoded protein is CASSLNQNTEAFF. V usage is TRBV11-3 and J usage is TRBJ1-1; D gene ambiguous. This CDR3 region has 13 residues. Between the trimmed V and J ends, which lost 2 bases and 1 base, there was a span of 5 bases. The germline gives CDR1 SGHNT, CDR2 YENEEA.

The V call is TRBV6-1, the J call TRBJ1-4; weak D call: TRBD1 (5 bases). CDR1 is MNHNS and CDR2 is SASEGT in the germline V gene. Trimming stripped 1 base from V and 7 bases from J, with 10 bases between. The CDR3 runs 14 residues. The CDR3, as DNA: TGTGCCAGCAGTGAAGGCGGGGCTCGTGAAAAACTGTTTTTT. Translated: CASSEGGAREKLFF.

The chain links TRBV6-5 to TRBJ1-1; D not resolved. Trimming shortened V by 6 bases and J by 4 bases, and 6 bases separated the two germline ends. CDR1 is MNHEY, CDR2 SVGAGI, per germline. The CDR3 totals 11 residues. CDR3 nucleotides: TGTGCCAGCAGCCGTTCCACTGAAGCTTTCTTT. This translates into CASSRSTEAFF.

This chain links TRBV5-8 with TRBJ1-3, with a tentative D call TRBD1 (5 bases). In germline, CDR1 is SGHTS, CDR2 YDEGEE. Trimming took 4 bases from V and 6 from J, leaving 14 bases between them. The CDR3 length is 14 residues. CDR3 residues: CASSRDSGENTIYF. CDR3 DNA: TGTGCCAGCAGCCGGGACTCGGGGGAAAACACCATATATTTT.

The rearrangement links TRBV27 to TRBJ2-3, with 7 bases that match TRBD2. The CDR3 runs to 16 residues. V lost 0 bases and J lost 6; bases outside the gene matches: 9. The V gene's germline CDR1 is MNHEY and CDR2 SMNVEV (reference sequence). The CDR3 spells CASSLSRGSGADTQYF. The CDR3 bases are TGTGCCAGCAGTTTATCGCGCGGGAGCGGGGCTGATACGCAGTATTTT.

The V gene is TRBV5-5, the J gene TRBJ2-3; 9 nucleotides match TRBD2. CDR3 length: 15 residues. Trimming took 1 base from V and 4 from J; bases not matched to a gene: 4. CDR1 is SGHKS and CDR2 is YYEKEE in the germline V gene (reference sequence). The CDR3 here is CASSLTSGPPDTQYF. CDR3 in DNA: TGTGCCAGCAGCTTGACTAGCGGGCCACCAGATACGCAGTATTTT.

This chain joins TRBV7-8 and TRBJ2-5; D not resolved. Trimming took off 1 base at V and 4 bases at J, with 10 bases between the two ends. Germline assignment: CDR1 SGHVS and CDR2 FQNEAQ. CDR3 length: 14 residues. CDR3 sequence reads: CASSLEYWLETQYF. The CDR3 nucleotides are TGTGCCAGCAGCTTAGAGTATTGGCTAGAGACCCAGTACTTC.

This sequence joins TRBV6-4 and TRBJ2-3; D might be TRBD1 (5 bases). The CDR3 consists of 14 residues. Germline values: CDR1 MRHNA, CDR2 SNTAGT. Trimming removed 5 bases at V and 7 bases at J, with 16 bases between. The CDR3 loop is CASSPDQDRHTQYF. In DNA form, the CDR3 reads TGTGCCAGCAGTCCCGATCAAGACAGACATACGCAGTATTTT.

The chain recombines TRBV18 with TRBJ2-5; a possible D gene is TRBD1 (6 bases). Germline CDR1 is KGHSH and CDR2 is LQKENI. The CDR3 has 14 residues. V was cut by 2 bases and J by 2 bases, with 9 bases left in between. The chain's CDR3 is CASSPGTPQETQYF. CDR3 bases: TGTGCCAGCTCACCAGGGACACCGCAAGAGACCCAGTACTTC.

The chain links TRBV6-6 to TRBJ2-3; a possible D gene is TRBD2 (5 bases). Germline CDR1 MNHNY, CDR2 SVGAGI (reference sequence). The CDR3 extends over 14 amino acids. The V end was cut by 5 bases, the J end by 4 bases, with 13 bases between. CDR3: CASSKFSVADTQYF. CDR3 coding DNA: TGTGCCAGCAGTAAATTTAGCGTTGCAGATACGCAGTATTTT.

This chain links TRBV5-1 with TRBJ2-7; possible D gene TRBD1, 5 bases. The V gene lost 8 bases and the J gene lost 2 bases, with 20 bases spanning the gap. The CDR3 is 15 residues long. CDR1 and CDR2 from the germline V gene are SGHRS and YFSETQ. In nucleotides, the CDR3 is TGCGCCAGTAGTCCGTGGGCAGGGCCTACCTACGAGCAGTACTTC. Translating gives CASSPWAGPTYEQYF.

The chain is built from TRBV18 and TRBJ2-5, with unresolved D. Germline V gives CDR1 KGHSH, CDR2 LQKENI. V was pared by 6 bases and J by 7 bases, with 18 bases between. The CDR3 length is 14 residues. The CDR3 here is CASSPFLGDLTQYF. For the CDR3, the DNA is TGTGCCAGCTCGCCCTTTTTGGGCGACCTGACCCAGTACTTC.

This sequence joins TRBV6-6 and TRBJ1-4, with 10 nucleotides matching TRBD1. CDR1 is MNHNY, CDR2 SVGAGI, per germline (reference sequence). CDR3 length equals 14 residues. Trimming removed 7 bases from V and 4 bases from J; junction bases left unmatched: 3. The CDR3 region has the DNA TGTGCCAGCACCAGGGACAGGGGTAATGAAAAACTGTTTTTT. The encoded protein is CASTRDRGNEKLFF.

The chain has TRBV5-6 and TRBJ2-1, with 8 bases matching TRBD2. Germline V CDR1 and CDR2: SGHDT, YYEEEE. CDR3 length: 14 residues. The ends lost 3 bases at V and 3 bases at J; junction bases unmatched: 2. DNA for the CDR3: TGTGCCAGCAGCTCCGGGACTAGCTACAATGAGCAGTTCTTC. Translation: CASSSGTSYNEQFF.

The CDR3 DNA reads as TGTGCCAGCAGCTCTCGACAGGTACTTAATGAAAAACTGTTTTTT. Its translation is CASSSRQVLNEKLFF. The V and J genes are TRBV5-6 and TRBJ1-4; D perhaps matches TRBD1 (6 bases). Trimming took off 3 bases at V and 4 bases at J, with 13 bases between the two ends. Germline values: CDR1 SGHDT, CDR2 YYEEEE. The CDR3 extends over 15 amino acids.

This sequence joins TRBV11-2 and TRBJ1-4; D possibly corresponds to TRBD1 (5 bases). The CDR3 is 12 amino acids. CDR1 is SGHAT and CDR2 is FQNNGV in the germline V gene. CDR3 nucleotides: TGTGCTCGGGGGAGGGTCGCCGGTATACTGTTTTTT. This gives the protein CARGRVAGILFF.

This chain links TRBV28 with TRBJ1-5, with a weak D call TRBD1 (6 bases). Trimming took off 7 bases at V and 0 bases at J, with 19 bases between the two ends. Germline V lookup: CDR1 MDHEN, CDR2 SYDVKM. The CDR3 is 17 residues long. CDR3 loop: CASTHRGGTLSNQPQHF. The DNA of the CDR3 is TGTGCCAGCACCCATCGGGGAGGGACACTTAGCAATCAGCCCCAGCATTTT.

This chain joins TRBV9 and TRBJ2-5; no clear D. Germline values: CDR1 SGDLS, CDR2 YYNGEE. The CDR3 covers 16 residues. The V end was cut by 0 bases, the J end by 0 bases, with 12 bases between. CDR3 coding DNA: TGTGCCAGCAGCGTAGACAGCAGATGGGACCAAGAGACCCAGTACTTC. Translation: CASSVDSRWDQETQYF. The whole variable domain, remainder taken from reference TRBV9 and TRBJ2-5, is DSGVTQTPKHLITATGQRVTLRCSPRSGDLSVYWYQQSLDQGLQFLIQYYNGEERAKGNILERFSAQQFPDLHSELNLSSLELGDSALYFCASSVDSRWDQETQYFGPGTRLLVL.

The V call is TRBV1, the J call TRBJ2-2; TRBD1 is taken as the D call from the table, unchecked against the DNA. TRBV1 is a known pseudogene. The CDR3 runs 17 residues. The CDR3 spells CTSSRNRGSRYTGELFF. CDR3 DNA sequence: TGCACCAGCAGCCGGAACAGGGGTTCAAGGTATACCGGGGAGCTGTTTTTT.

This clone appeared once. This rearrangement joins TRBV5-1 to TRBJ1-2; D uncertain. Trimming shortened V by 0 bases and J by 5 bases, and 11 bases separated the two germline ends. The CDR3 spans 14 residues. Looked up from germline, CDR1 is SGHRS and CDR2 is YFSETQ. DNA for the CDR3: TGCGCCAGCAGCTTGGAGGACTGGGAGTATGGCTACACCTTC. Protein: CASSLEDWEYGYTF.

The chain combines TRBV7-2 with TRBJ1-4; D is ambiguous. The CDR3 length is 15 residues. The ends were cut back, 1 base at V and 8 bases at J, with 14 bases in the middle. The V gene's germline CDR1 is SGHTA and CDR2 FQGNSA. This CDR3 is CASSLESYPTEKLFF. The CDR3 nucleotides are TGTGCCAGCAGCTTAGAGAGTTATCCAACCGAAAAACTGTTTTTT. The whole variable domain, remainder taken from reference TRBV7-2 and TRBJ1-4, is GAGVSQSPSNKVTEKGKDVELRCDPISGHTALYWYRQSLGQGLEFLIYFQGNSAPDKSGLPSDRFSAERTGGSVSTLTIQRTQQEDSAVYLCASSLESYPTEKLFFGSGTQLSVL.

V gene TRBV6-5 combines with J gene TRBJ1-2; 7 bases agree with TRBD1. Germline loops: CDR1 MNHEY, CDR2 SVGAGI. The CDR3 covers 14 residues. Trimming took 6 bases from V and 5 from J; bases not matched to a gene: 9. This chain's CDR3 is CASSTGTVIYGYTF. The CDR3 DNA reads as TGTGCCAGCAGCACCGGGACAGTGATTTATGGCTACACCTTC.

This CDR3 reads CATLSRDLNTEAFF. DNA of the CDR3: TGTGCCACCTTAAGCCGGGATCTGAACACTGAAGCTTTCTTT. The V gene is TRBV10-3, the J gene TRBJ1-1, with no clear D. The CDR3 sequence is 14 residues long. V was trimmed by 10 bases and J by 0 bases, leaving 15 bases between them. Germline V lookup: CDR1 ENHRY, CDR2 SYGVKD.

The V and J genes are TRBV5-1 and TRBJ2-1, with 12 bases matching TRBD2. The CDR3 runs 16 residues. V was pared by 2 bases and J by 3 bases, with 3 bases of the junction left unmatched. Germline V lookup: CDR1 SGHRS, CDR2 YFSETQ. The CDR3 loop reads CASSFETSGSYNEQFF. In nucleotides, the CDR3 is TGCGCCAGCAGCTTCGAGACTAGCGGGAGCTACAATGAGCAGTTCTTC.

The chain combines TRBV10-2 with TRBJ1-5; 7 nucleotides line up with TRBD1. Germline CDR1 is WSHSY and CDR2 is SAAADI. V was pared by 4 bases and J by 5 bases, with 5 bases of the junction left unmatched. This CDR3 region has 14 residues. The CDR3 coding sequence is TGCGCCAGCAGTGGACAGGGCCCCTATCAGCCCCAGCATTTT. This sequence encodes CASSGQGPYQPQHF.

The genes are TRBV6-1 and TRBJ2-1; 10 bases match TRBD2. Germline V lookup: CDR1 MNHNS, CDR2 SASEGT. The CDR3 runs 16 residues. With 2 bases clipped from V and 4 bases from J, the junction kept 5 bases outside the gene matches. CDR3 residues: CASSEMVAGGYNEQFF. Here the CDR3 DNA reads TGTGCCAGCAGTGAAATGGTAGCGGGGGGTTACAATGAGCAGTTCTTC.

Comment on this clone: Other DNA sequences in this sample translate to the same CDR3. The CDR3 sequence is CASSYRTSGGPYEQYF. CDR3 coding DNA: TGTGCCAGCAGCTATCGGACTAGCGGGGGACCTTACGAGCAGTACTTC. The chain is built from TRBV7-2 and TRBJ2-7, with TRBD2 identical over 13 bases. The CDR3 length is 16 residues. Germline V CDR1 and CDR2: SGHTA, FQGNSA. J gave up 4 bases and V 4 bases, and 7 bases lay outside the gene matches.

This chain links TRBV29-1 with TRBJ2-1; 9 nucleotides agree with TRBD1. Germline CDR1 and CDR2: SQVTM and ANQGSEA. V dropped 2 bases and J dropped 11; count of bases not matched to a gene: 7. The CDR3 consists of 13 residues. CDR3 region: CSVEHYRGPQQFF. The CDR3 DNA follows: TGCAGCGTTGAACATTACAGGGGGCCGCAGCAGTTCTTC.